Presented here are 26 T cell receptor beta chains from one specimen sequenced in a study of identifying expanded T cells in peripheral blood. Profiled with immunoSEQ multiplex PCR; TCRdb holds only in-frame clones, not every one. The table has about 86,000 clones, around 90% seen once. The sequenced sample was blood. The source is a person aged 18 to 69 in good health.

The rearrangement links TRBV7-8 to TRBJ2-1; D is perhaps TRBD2 (5 bases). The CDR3 sequence is 14 residues long. Per the germline V gene, CDR1 is SGHVS and CDR2 is FQNEAQ. The germline V and J ends were trimmed by 5 bases and 7 bases, with 15 bases remaining between them. CDR3 DNA sequence: TGTGCCAGCAGCCCCCCTACTGAGGGAAATGAGCAGTTCTTC. Its translation is CASSPPTEGNEQFF.

The chain recombines TRBV27 with TRBJ2-1; no definite D call. V gave up 4 bases and J gave up 2 bases, with 9 bases separating them. Germline CDR1 is MNHEY and CDR2 is SMNVEV (reference sequence). The CDR3 length is 14 residues. CDR3 coding DNA: TGTGCCAGCAGTTCGAGTAGGACCTACAATGAGCAGTTCTTC. Translated, it gives CASSSSRTYNEQFF.

V is TRBV7-2 and J is TRBJ2-1; no definite D call. The CDR3 length is 12 residues. Trimming removed 4 bases from V and 2 bases from J, with 3 bases in between. Germline V gene data show CDR1 as SGHTA and CDR2 as FQGNSA. The CDR3 loop reads CASSYTYNEQFF. The CDR3 nucleotides are TGTGCCAGCAGCTACACCTACAATGAGCAGTTCTTC.

In its sample, this clone was seen a few times. The rearrangement links TRBV2 to TRBJ1-5, with D possibly TRBD1 on 5 matching bases. V was cut by 2 bases and J by 3 bases, with 8 bases left in between. CDR3 length: 14 amino acids. In germline, CDR1 is SNHLY, CDR2 FYNNEI. In nucleotides, the CDR3 is TGTGCCAGCAGTGAAAACAGGAACAATCAGCCCCAGCATTTT. Its protein is CASSENRNNQPQHF.

This chain connects TRBV7-2 to TRBJ1-2; 7 bases line up with TRBD1. CDR1 is SGHTA, CDR2 FQGNSA, per germline. This CDR3 contains 15 residues. Trimming cost V 5 bases and J 0 bases; bases outside gene matches: 6. The CDR3 coding sequence is TGTGCCAGCAGCCGCGGACAGGCTGCTAACTATGGCTACACCTTC. As protein: CASSRGQAANYGYTF.

This chain links TRBV29-1 with TRBJ1-5, with no clear D. V lost 3 bases and J 6 bases, leaving 21 bases between the germline ends. This CDR3 is 16 amino acids long. The germline V gene encodes CDR1 SQVTM and CDR2 ANQGSEA. The CDR3 is CSVETRPEWKGQPQHF. In DNA, the CDR3 is TGCAGCGTTGAGACTCGCCCCGAATGGAAGGGTCAGCCCCAGCATTTT.

This chain links TRBV19 with TRBJ2-7; D is ambiguous. CDR1 LNHDA and CDR2 SQIVND come from the germline V gene (reference sequence). Trimming removed 6 bases from V and 0 bases from J, with 15 bases in between. This CDR3 spans 15 amino acids. This chain's CDR3 is CASSHDGYSSYEQYF. The CDR3 nucleotides are TGTGCCAGTAGCCATGACGGCTACTCCTCCTACGAGCAGTACTTC.

The genes are TRBV4-1 and TRBJ1-1; D uncertain. The ends were cut back, 1 base at V and 5 bases at J, with 11 bases in the middle. Germline V CDR1 and CDR2: MGHRA, YSYEKL. This CDR3 is 14 amino acids long. The CDR3 coding sequence is TGCGCCAGCAGCCAAGTAGCGGGTGGGACTGAAGCTTTCTTT. Its translation: CASSQVAGGTEAFF.

This chain links TRBV7-7 with TRBJ2-2; D may correspond to TRBD1 or TRBD2 (5 bases each). Germline CDR1 is SSHAT and CDR2 is FNYEAQ (reference sequence). The V and J ends lost 6 bases and 2 bases respectively, with 13 bases between them. The CDR3 runs to 15 residues. The CDR3 protein is CASSPLGTNTGELFF. CDR3 bases: TGTGCCAGCAGTCCCCTCGGGACCAACACCGGGGAGCTGTTTTTT.

The rearrangement links TRBV11-2 to TRBJ2-5, with D unresolved. Germline values: CDR1 SGHAT, CDR2 FQNNGV. CDR3 size: 14 residues. V was cut by 3 bases and J by 4 bases, with 12 bases left in between. The CDR3 sequence: CASSFVLVGETQYF. In DNA, the CDR3 is TGTGCCAGCAGCTTCGTTTTGGTTGGAGAGACCCAGTACTTC.

The chain joins TRBV25-1 to TRBJ2-2, with no clear D. Trimming shortened V by 4 bases and J by 7 bases, and 10 bases separated the two germline ends. CDR1 and CDR2 (germline): MGHDK, SYGVNS. The CDR3 spans 13 residues. The CDR3 nucleotides are TGTGCCAGCAGTGTGGGAAACCTCGGGGAGCTGTTTTTT. As protein: CASSVGNLGELFF.

The chain employs TRBV30 and TRBJ2-5; D possibly corresponds to TRBD1 (5 bases). In germline, CDR1 is GTSNPN, CDR2 SVGIG (reference sequence). This CDR3 spans 14 amino acids. The V end was cut by 0 bases, the J end by 0 bases, with 8 bases between. The CDR3 nucleotides read TGTGCCTGGAGTGTCCGCAGGGACCAAGAGACCCAGTACTTC. It is translated as CAWSVRRDQETQYF.

This rearrangement joins TRBV2 to TRBJ2-1; perhaps D is TRBD1 or TRBD2 (6 bases each). The V gene lost 7 bases and the J gene lost 10 bases, with 17 bases spanning the gap. This CDR3 spans 13 amino acids. Germline CDR1 SNHLY, CDR2 FYNNEI. CDR3 DNA: TGTGCCAGCATCGGGGGCGATTCGAGAGAGCAGTTCTTC. This encodes CASIGGDSREQFF.

The V gene is TRBV19, the J gene TRBJ2-7; a possible D gene is TRBD2 (5 bases). Per germline, CDR1 LNHDA and CDR2 SQIVND (reference sequence). V shed 1 base and J shed 3 bases, with 13 bases lying between them. This CDR3 is built from 15 residues. CDR3 bases: TGTGCCAGTAGTATAGGACCGGGGTCCGGCTACGAGCAGTACTTC. Protein sequence: CASSIGPGSGYEQYF.

This clone has just one count. V and J are TRBV20-1 and TRBJ2-7; D unclear. Germline V gene data show CDR1 as DFQATT and CDR2 as SNEGSKA (reference sequence). The V gene lost 3 bases and the J gene lost 2 bases, with 5 bases spanning the gap. The CDR3 runs 11 residues. The DNA of the CDR3 is TGCAGTGCTAGGGATCCCTACGAGCAGTACTTC. It specifies CSARDPYEQYF.

This clone was seen many times. This chain uses TRBV6-1 with TRBJ2-7; TRBD1 aligns across 7 bases. This CDR3 is built from 11 residues. Germline trimming cut 2 bases from V and 12 bases from J; bases unmatched to any gene: 4. Germline assignment: CDR1 MNHNS and CDR2 SASEGT. The CDR3: CASSEQGTAYF. Written as DNA, the CDR3 is TGTGCCAGCAGTGAACAGGGGACAGCGTACTTC.

V gene TRBV30 combines with J gene TRBJ1-1, with a possible D match to TRBD1 (6 bases). CDR3 length: 13 amino acids. V lost 3 bases and J lost 1, with 9 bases in between. The germline CDR1 and CDR2 sequences are GTSNPN and SVGIG (reference sequence). In DNA, the CDR3 is TGTGCCTGGAGCGCGGACAGGAACACTGAAGCTTTCTTT. As protein: CAWSADRNTEAFF.

V is TRBV5-1 and J is TRBJ2-1; possibly TRBD2 for D (7 bases). The CDR3 totals 15 residues. Trimming removed 5 bases at V and 6 bases at J, with 18 bases between. CDR1 is SGHRS and CDR2 is YFSETQ in the germline V gene. The CDR3, as DNA: TGCGCCAGCAGACCGACGGCGGGGGCAGGCAATGAGCAGTTCTTC. Translated, it gives CASRPTAGAGNEQFF.

This clone came up once. This chain joins TRBV27 and TRBJ2-7; perhaps TRBD1 as D (5 bases). The ends were cut back, 4 bases at V and 3 bases at J, with 7 bases in the middle. The CDR3 sequence is 12 residues long. Germline lookup yields CDR1 MNHEY and CDR2 SMNVEV (reference sequence). The CDR3 loop is CASSSDSYEQYF. The CDR3 bases are TGTGCCAGCAGTTCCGACAGCTACGAGCAGTACTTC.

The V and J genes are TRBV7-2 and TRBJ2-1, with D maybe TRBD2 (8 bases). This CDR3 spans 14 amino acids. CDR1 and CDR2 from the germline V gene are SGHTA and FQGNSA. The V end lost 3 bases, the J end lost 8 bases, and 14 bases lay between the germline ends. CDR3 loop: CASSFSGGGYEQFF. In DNA form, the CDR3 reads TGTGCCAGCAGCTTTTCGGGAGGGGGCTATGAGCAGTTCTTC.

V gene TRBV18 combines with J gene TRBJ1-2, with D possibly matching TRBD1 (6 bases). Trimming left V 0 bases short and J 4 bases short, with 9 bases between. The CDR3 extends over 14 amino acids. Germline values: CDR1 KGHSH, CDR2 LQKENI. The CDR3 sequence is CASSPPDSFYGYTF. The CDR3 bases are TGTGCCAGCTCACCACCGGACAGCTTCTATGGCTACACCTTC. Supplemented by reference TRBV18 and TRBJ1-2, the full variable domain reads NAGVMQNPRHLVRRRGQEARLRCSPMKGHSHVYWYRQLPEEGLKFMVYLQKENIIDESGMPKERFSAEFPKEGPSILRIQQVVRGDSAAYFCASSPPDSFYGYTFGSGTRLTVV.

This sequence joins TRBV27 and TRBJ1-1; D is possibly TRBD1 (5 bases). This CDR3 has 13 residues. V lost 5 bases to trimming and J lost 4 bases, with 11 bases between them. CDR1 MNHEY and CDR2 SMNVEV come from the germline V gene (reference sequence). CDR3 nucleotides: TGTGCCAGCAGTCGGCGAGACAGCACTGAAGCTTTCTTT. Translated: CASSRRDSTEAFF.

The chain combines TRBV5-1 with TRBJ1-2; D is possibly TRBD1 (5 bases). From germline, CDR1 is SGHRS and CDR2 YFSETQ. Trimming removed 5 bases at V and 2 bases at J, with 19 bases between. CDR3 length: 16 amino acids. CDR3 nucleotides: TGCGCCAGCAGTTACGCCCCAGGGCGCCCAAACTATGGCTACACCTTC. Residues: CASSYAPGRPNYGYTF.

The CDR3 DNA reads TGCGCCAGCAGCTCAGGACAGGGGAGGGAGACCCAGTACTTC. It yields the protein CASSSGQGRETQYF. This chain links TRBV5-1 with TRBJ2-5; 9 bases fit TRBD1. The V segment lost 3 bases and the J segment 5 bases; nucleotides outside the gene matches: 5. CDR3 length: 14 amino acids. Germline CDR1 SGHRS, CDR2 YFSETQ.

The rearrangement joins TRBV6-1 to TRBJ1-2; D gene unclear. Between the trimmed V and J ends, which lost 0 bases and 2 bases, there was a span of 10 bases. CDR3 length: 15 amino acids. Germline-derived CDR1 and CDR2 are MNHNS and SASEGT. CDR3 loop: CASSEASPANYGYTF. CDR3 DNA: TGTGCCAGCAGTGAAGCGTCTCCAGCCAACTATGGCTACACCTTC.

This chain joins TRBV7-8 and TRBJ2-2, with TRBD1 identical over 7 bases. The V segment lost 5 bases and the J segment 3 bases; nucleotides outside the gene matches: 6. Germline lookup yields CDR1 SGHVS and CDR2 FQNEAQ. The CDR3 contains 15 residues. The chain's CDR3 is CASSPTGVDTGELFF. The CDR3, as DNA: TGTGCCAGCAGCCCAACAGGGGTAGACACCGGGGAGCTGTTTTTT.